These T cell receptor beta chains were read from a single sample in a study of blood T cell repertoires in COVID-19. Sequencing used immunoSEQ multiplex PCR; TCRdb keeps in-frame clones, though not all of them. The sample comprises roughly 64,000 clones, more than 75% of which are singletons, and about 3.5% rests with the top ten. The specimen was peripheral blood. The receptors originated from a man aged 45-65 years with active COVID-19. CDR3s include the opening cysteine and the closing phenylalanine or tryptophan. D genes are given only for firm matches. Not every row has a clone size; where given, it reads once, few, many or a size class.

j_call: TRBJ2-5; clone_size: NA; v_call: TRBV9; d_call: NA; cdr3_nt: TGTGCCAGCAGCCCCCCTATCTCTGAGACCCAGTACTTC; cdr3_aa: CASSPPISETQYF
j_call: TRBJ2-3; clone_size: few; v_call: TRBV7-2; d_call: NA; cdr3_nt: TGTGCCAGCAGCTTATTTCATAGCAGCACAGATACGCAGTATTTT; cdr3_aa: CASSLFHSSTDTQYF
j_call: TRBJ2-7; clone_size: once; v_call: TRBV10-3; d_call: NA; cdr3_nt: TGTGCCATCAGTGAGTCCACAGCACAAAACTACGAGCAGTACTTC; cdr3_aa: CAISESTAQNYEQYF
j_call: TRBJ1-2; clone_size: NA; v_call: TRBV6-7; d_call: NA; cdr3_nt: TGTGCCAGCAGTTACTCCGCAGATAACTATGGCTACACCTTC; cdr3_aa: CASSYSADNYGYTF
j_call: TRBJ2-7; clone_size: NA; v_call: TRBV3-1/TRBV3-2; d_call: TRBD2; cdr3_nt: TGTGCCAGCAGCCAAGGGGGACTAGCGCACTTC; cdr3_aa: CASSQGGLAHF
j_call: TRBJ2-7; clone_size: NA; v_call: TRBV5-1; d_call: TRBD2; cdr3_nt: TGCGCCAGCAGCTTGGGGGTAGCGGGAGTACAAGAGCAGTACTTC; cdr3_aa: CASSLGVAGVQEQYF
j_call: TRBJ2-5; clone_size: NA; v_call: TRBV7-2; d_call: NA; cdr3_nt: TGTGCCAGCAGCTTAGCGGGAGCGGGAGAGACCCAGTACTTC; cdr3_aa: CASSLAGAGETQYF
j_call: TRBJ2-7; clone_size: NA; v_call: TRBV6-2/TRBV6-3; d_call: NA; cdr3_nt: TGTGCCAGCAGCCTAACCATGAGCTCCTACGAGCAGTACTTC; cdr3_aa: CASSLTMSSYEQYF
j_call: TRBJ2-7; clone_size: NA; v_call: TRBV14; d_call: TRBD1; cdr3_nt: TGTGCCAGCAGCCAACCGGACAGGGAAATCCACGAGCAGTACTTC; cdr3_aa: CASSQPDREIHEQYF
j_call: TRBJ2-1; clone_size: NA; v_call: TRBV7-9; d_call: TRBD2; cdr3_nt: TGTGCCAGCAGCTTCCTAGCGGGGGAGAATAAGGATGAGCAGTTCTTC; cdr3_aa: CASSFLAGENKDEQFF
j_call: TRBJ1-4; clone_size: NA; v_call: TRBV5-6; d_call: TRBD1; cdr3_nt: TGTGCCAGCAGCTTGGCAAGCGACAGGGCTGAAAAACTGTTTTTT; cdr3_aa: CASSLASDRAEKLFF
j_call: TRBJ2-7; clone_size: NA; v_call: TRBV30; d_call: NA; cdr3_nt: TGTGCCTGGAGTGTGGGGCAGGAAAAGCAGTACTTC; cdr3_aa: CAWSVGQEKQYF
j_call: TRBJ2-1; clone_size: NA; v_call: TRBV5-1; d_call: TRBD2; cdr3_nt: TGCGCCAGCAGCTTTTCAGCGGGGGGTTCTAATGAGCAGTTCTTC; cdr3_aa: CASSFSAGGSNEQFF
j_call: TRBJ1-1; clone_size: NA; v_call: TRBV19; d_call: TRBD1; cdr3_nt: TGTGCCAGTAGTGTCCGGACAGGGTTGGGGGACACTGAAGCTTTCTTT; cdr3_aa: CASSVRTGLGDTEAFF
j_call: TRBJ2-7; clone_size: NA; v_call: TRBV2; d_call: NA; cdr3_nt: TGTGCCGGGGGGGCACTAGACTCCTACGAGCAGTACTTC; cdr3_aa: CAGGALDSYEQYF
j_call: TRBJ1-4; clone_size: NA; v_call: TRBV28; d_call: TRBD1; cdr3_nt: TGTGCCAGCAGTTGGGGTACAGGGGATGAAAAACTGTTTTTT; cdr3_aa: CASSWGTGDEKLFF
j_call: TRBJ2-1; clone_size: NA; v_call: TRBV5-1; d_call: TRBD2; cdr3_nt: TGCGCCAGCAGCTTGGCTAGCGGGAGTGTCAGTGAGCAGTTCTTC; cdr3_aa: CASSLASGSVSEQFF
j_call: TRBJ2-2; clone_size: NA; v_call: TRBV5-5; d_call: TRBD1; cdr3_nt: TGTGCCAGCAGCTTTTCAGGGGGCTCGAACACCGGGGAGCTGTTTTTT; cdr3_aa: CASSFSGGSNTGELFF
j_call: TRBJ1-2; clone_size: NA; v_call: TRBV9; d_call: TRBD1; cdr3_nt: TGTGCCAGCAGCGTAGGCCAGATCTGGACAGGGGGGATGGATAACTATGGCTACACCTTC; cdr3_aa: CASSVGQIWTGGMDNYGYTF
j_call: TRBJ1-5; clone_size: NA; v_call: TRBV6-5; d_call: NA; cdr3_nt: TGTGCCAGCAGTTGGAGCAGGGCCCTCGATCAGCCCCAGCATTTT; cdr3_aa: CASSWSRALDQPQHF
j_call: TRBJ2-5; clone_size: few; v_call: TRBV12-5; d_call: TRBD1; cdr3_nt: TGTGCTAGTGGTACCGACAGAACAGGGGGAGAGACCCAGTACTTC; cdr3_aa: CASGTDRTGGETQYF
j_call: TRBJ2-7; clone_size: few; v_call: TRBV5-1; d_call: NA; cdr3_nt: TGCGCCAGCAGCCCGAGGGGGGGCTCCTACGAGCAGTACTTC; cdr3_aa: CASSPRGGSYEQYF
j_call: TRBJ2-4; clone_size: NA; v_call: TRBV4-3; d_call: TRBD2; cdr3_nt: TGCGCCAGCAGCCAAGAGCCTAGCGGGAGAGACATTCAGTACTTC; cdr3_aa: CASSQEPSGRDIQYF
j_call: TRBJ2-2; clone_size: NA; v_call: TRBV3-1/TRBV3-2; d_call: TRBD2; cdr3_nt: TGTGCCAGCAGCCCCCGTAGTAGCGGGGCCGGGGAGCTGTTTTTT; cdr3_aa: CASSPRSSGAGELFF
j_call: TRBJ2-5; clone_size: NA; v_call: TRBV3-1/TRBV3-2; d_call: TRBD1; cdr3_nt: TGTGCCAGCAGCCAAAATCCCCGGCTGGGACAGGGACAAGAGACCCAGTACTTC; cdr3_aa: CASSQNPRLGQGQETQYF
j_call: TRBJ2-7; clone_size: NA; v_call: TRBV24-1; d_call: TRBD2; cdr3_nt: TGTGCCACCAGTGCTGCGGGAGGGCCCTACGAGCAGTACTTC; cdr3_aa: CATSAAGGPYEQYF
j_call: TRBJ1-4; clone_size: NA; v_call: TRBV6-2/TRBV6-3; d_call: TRBD1; cdr3_nt: TGTGCCAGCAGCCCCGGGACAGGTTCAACTAATGAAAAACTGTTTTTT; cdr3_aa: CASSPGTGSTNEKLFF
j_call: TRBJ2-5; clone_size: NA; v_call: TRBV27; d_call: TRBD2; cdr3_nt: TGTGCCAGCAGTTTAGTAGGCGGCGGGGGAGGTGAGACCCAGTACTTC; cdr3_aa: CASSLVGGGGGETQYF
j_call: TRBJ1-4; clone_size: NA; v_call: TRBV4-1; d_call: TRBD1; cdr3_nt: TGCGCCAGCCGCCTGCCGGGACAGGGGGGCGAAAAACTGTTTTTT; cdr3_aa: CASRLPGQGGEKLFF
j_call: TRBJ2-7; clone_size: NA; v_call: TRBV3-1/TRBV3-2; d_call: TRBD2; cdr3_nt: TGTGCCAGCAGCCAGGGACTAGCGGGAGGCGAGCAGTACTTC; cdr3_aa: CASSQGLAGGEQYF
j_call: TRBJ1-5; clone_size: few; v_call: TRBV5-4; d_call: NA; cdr3_nt: TGTGCCAGCAGCCGGGAGGGCGGTCAGCCCCAGCATTTT; cdr3_aa: CASSREGGQPQHF
j_call: TRBJ1-1; clone_size: once; v_call: TRBV11-2; d_call: TRBD1; cdr3_nt: TGTGCCAGCAGCCCTAGCCCGGGACAGGGGAACACTGAAGCTTTCTTT; cdr3_aa: CASSPSPGQGNTEAFF
j_call: TRBJ2-5; clone_size: once; v_call: TRBV3-1/TRBV3-2; d_call: TRBD2; cdr3_nt: TGTGCCAGCAGCCAATCGGGGCGGAGCGGGGAACAAGAGACCCAGTACTTC; cdr3_aa: CASSQSGRSGEQETQYF
j_call: TRBJ1-1; clone_size: once; v_call: TRBV7-9; d_call: TRBD1; cdr3_nt: TGTGCCAGCAGCTCTTGGGACAGACTGAACACTGAAGCTTTCTTT; cdr3_aa: CASSSWDRLNTEAFF
j_call: TRBJ1-6; clone_size: NA; v_call: TRBV6-1; d_call: NA; cdr3_nt: TGTGCCAGCAGTGCAGCAGGGGATAATTCACCCCTCCACTTT; cdr3_aa: CASSAAGDNSPLHF
j_call: TRBJ2-7; clone_size: NA; v_call: TRBV6-2/TRBV6-3; d_call: TRBD2; cdr3_nt: TGTGCCAGCAGTCCCCTAGCGGGAGAGTTTATGTACGAGCAGTACTTC; cdr3_aa: CASSPLAGEFMYEQYF